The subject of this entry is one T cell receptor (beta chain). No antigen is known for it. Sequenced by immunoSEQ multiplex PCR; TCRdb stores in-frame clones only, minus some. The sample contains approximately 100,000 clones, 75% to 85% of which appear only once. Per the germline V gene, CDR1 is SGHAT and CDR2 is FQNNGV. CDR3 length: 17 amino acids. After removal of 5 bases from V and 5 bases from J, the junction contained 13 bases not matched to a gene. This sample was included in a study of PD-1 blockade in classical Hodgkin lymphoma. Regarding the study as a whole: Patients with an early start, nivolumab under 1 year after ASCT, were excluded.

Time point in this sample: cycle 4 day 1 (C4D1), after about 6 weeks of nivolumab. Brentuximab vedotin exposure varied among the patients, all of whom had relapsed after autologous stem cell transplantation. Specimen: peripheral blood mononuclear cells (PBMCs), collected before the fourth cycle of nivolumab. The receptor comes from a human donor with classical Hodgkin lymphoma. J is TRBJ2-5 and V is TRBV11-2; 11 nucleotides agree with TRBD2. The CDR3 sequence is CASSTRTSGPGRETQYF. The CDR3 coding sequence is TGTGCCAGCAGCACGAGGACTAGCGGGCCGGGGAGGGAGACCCAGTACTTC.